Listed here are 27 T cell receptor beta chains from one sample, sequenced in a study of patients and donors after allogeneic stem cell transplantation. Via MiXCR, TCRdb re-called the RT-PCR reads, giving one row per CDR3 protein. The sample lists 150,000 to 250,000 distinct CDR3 sequences, around two fifths occurring once. Source material: blood, either unsorted or a sorted T cell fraction (not recorded which). The receptors stem from a human donor who was either an allogeneic HSCT recipient or a stem cell or donor lymphocyte infusion donor (not recorded which). It is not recorded whose cells these are; they may come from a transplant donor.

DNA of the CDR3: TGCGCCAGCAGCTTTTCGACAGAAGCCTACGAGCAGTACTTC. It encodes CASSFSTEAYEQYF. The chain uses TRBV5-1 and TRBJ2-7; TRBD1 might be the D (5 bases). CDR3 length equals 14 residues. The V gene lost 2 bases and the J gene lost 2 bases, with 11 bases spanning the gap. Per germline, CDR1 SGHRS and CDR2 YFSETQ. The whole variable domain, filled in from reference TRBV5-1 and TRBJ2-7, reads KAGVTQTPRYLIKTRGQQVTLSCSPISGHRSVSWYQQTPGQGLQFLFEYFSETQRNKGNFPGRFSGRQFSNSRSEMNVSTLELGDSALYLCASSFSTEAYEQYFGPGTRLTVT.

V gene TRBV2 combines with J gene TRBJ2-1; TRBD2 matches at 12 bases. CDR3 length: 17 residues. CDR1 is SNHLY, CDR2 FYNNEI, per germline. The V and J ends lost 5 bases and 3 bases, in that order; junction bases with no gene match: 8. Here the CDR3 DNA reads TGTGCCAGCAGTCCTTTGACTAGCGGGAGTGACTACAATGAGCAGTTCTTC. It translates to CASSPLTSGSDYNEQFF.

This clonotype was observed a few times. The V gene is TRBV20-1, the J gene TRBJ2-7; TRBD2 matches 8 bases. The V gene end was trimmed by 3 bases and the J gene end by 0 bases; junction bases not matched to a gene: 4. In germline, CDR1 is DFQATT, CDR2 SNEGSKA (reference sequence). CDR3 size: 14 residues. As DNA, the CDR3 is TGCAGTGCTAGTCAACTAGCGGTCTCCTACGAGCAGTACTTC. Amino acids: CSASQLAVSYEQYF.

This clonotype was observed a handful of times. This sequence joins TRBV12-3 or TRBV12-4 and TRBJ1-3; D remains unclear. Trimming removed 5 bases at V and 0 bases at J, with 11 bases between. This CDR3 region has 15 residues. The CDR3 region has the DNA TGTGCCAGCAGTCCGGATGTTCTCTCTGGAAACACCATATATTTT. This translates into CASSPDVLSGNTIYF.

In its sample, this clonotype was seen a few times. The J gene is TRBJ2-2, the V gene TRBV5-1, with 9 bases identical to TRBD2. CDR1 and CDR2 (germline): SGHRS, YFSETQ. CDR3 length equals 17 residues. After removal of 2 bases from V and 3 bases from J, the junction contained 8 bases not matched to a gene. The CDR3 loop reads CASSFPRVAGDTGELFF. The CDR3 DNA follows: TGCGCCAGCAGCTTTCCCCGGGTAGCGGGAGACACCGGGGAGCTGTTTTTT.

DNA for the CDR3: TGTGCCAGCAGTCGTACAGGGTTGGGCTACAATGAGCAGTTCTTC. The encoded protein is CASSRTGLGYNEQFF. This chain uses TRBV14 with TRBJ2-1; TRBD1 might be the D (6 bases). Trimming left V 6 bases short and J 3 bases short, with 15 bases between. The CDR3 totals 15 residues. The germline V gene encodes CDR1 SGHDN and CDR2 FVKESK.

Turning to this clonotype: One end of the junction is discordant with germline, which a read error may explain. The rearrangement links TRBV28 to TRBJ1-2, with 7 bases matching TRBD1. The CDR3 spans 12 residues. Looked up from germline, CDR1 is MDHEN and CDR2 is SYDVKM. The CDR3 loop is CASSSLRGNTSF. CDR3 bases: TGTGCCAGCAGTTCCCTCAGGGGGAACACCTCCTTC.

This clonotype was seen only a few times. The chain carries TRBV7-2 and TRBJ1-2, with D possibly TRBD1 on 6 matching bases. Trimming cost V 7 bases and J 4 bases, with 16 bases left between them. This CDR3 comprises 14 residues. The germline V gene encodes CDR1 SGHTA and CDR2 FQGNSA. CDR3 in DNA: TGTGCCAGCACCCGGACAGCCAGCCCCTATGGCTACACCTTC. Protein sequence: CASTRTASPYGYTF.

This clonotype turned up a few times. The chain is built from TRBV12-3 or TRBV12-4 and TRBJ1-1; D possibly corresponds to TRBD1 (6 bases). CDR3 length: 16 amino acids. V shed 3 bases and J shed 1 base, with 15 bases lying between them. DNA for the CDR3: TGTGCCAGCAGTTTGGGGGCCGGGACACCGAACACTGAAGCTTTCTTT. The encoded protein is CASSLGAGTPNTEAFF.

This clonotype showed up just a few times. This CDR3 reads CATSDLGGRNNEQFF. The CDR3 nucleotides are TGTGCCACCAGTGATTTAGGGGGAAGGAACAATGAGCAGTTCTTC. The chain links TRBV24-1 to TRBJ2-1; maybe TRBD1 (6 bases). The germline gives CDR1 KGHDR, CDR2 SFDVKD. The CDR3 is made up of 15 amino acids. V gave up 1 base and J gave up 5 bases, with 11 bases separating them.

The rearrangement joins TRBV3-1 to TRBJ2-7; D ambiguous. Germline V CDR1 and CDR2: LGHDT, YNNKEL (reference sequence). Trimming removed 1 base from V and 4 bases from J, with 11 bases in between. This CDR3 comprises 14 residues. CDR3 bases: TGTGCCAGCAGCCAAGGACTGGAAGGTTACGAGCAGTACTTC. Protein product: CASSQGLEGYEQYF.

The chain uses TRBV4-3 and TRBJ1-1; D is possibly TRBD1 (5 bases). The length of the CDR3 is 15 residues. Trimming left V 0 bases short and J 3 bases short, with 11 bases between. Germline V gene lookup returns CDR1 LGHNA and CDR2 YSLEER. The CDR3 spells CASSQDNGGDTEAFF. CDR3 sequence (DNA): TGCGCCAGCAGCCAAGATAATGGGGGTGACACTGAAGCTTTCTTT.

This chain uses TRBV27 with TRBJ1-1; D may be TRBD1 (6 bases). V was cut by 2 bases and J by 0 bases, with 16 bases left in between. CDR3 size: 17 residues. Looked up from germline, CDR1 is MNHEY and CDR2 is SMNVEV (reference sequence). DNA of the CDR3: TGTGCCAGCAGTTTACGGTATCCGACAGGAATGAACACTGAAGCTTTCTTT. Protein product: CASSLRYPTGMNTEAFF.

The rearrangement links TRBV15 to TRBJ1-4; no definite D call. V was cut by 3 bases and J by 8 bases, with 7 bases left in between. The CDR3 is 12 residues long. Germline V CDR1 and CDR2: LNHNV, YYDKDF (reference sequence). The CDR3 nucleotides read TGTGCCACCAGCAGGGGAGCCGAAAAACTGTTTTTT. Translating it yields CATSRGAEKLFF.

The J gene is TRBJ2-7, the V gene TRBV4-2; D gene uncertain. CDR1 and CDR2 from the germline V gene are LGHNA and YNFKEQ. V dropped 7 bases and J dropped 6 bases, with 19 bases sitting between them. The CDR3 extends over 14 amino acids. The CDR3 protein is CASTPTPWASEQYF. The CDR3, as DNA: TGTGCCAGCACCCCAACACCCTGGGCTTCCGAGCAGTACTTC.

This chain joins TRBV7-2 and TRBJ2-1; no firm D call. V lost 1 base and J 6 bases, leaving 10 bases between the germline ends. CDR3 size: 14 residues. Per the germline V gene, CDR1 is SGHTA and CDR2 is FQGNSA. For the CDR3, the DNA is TGTGCCAGCAGCTTAGTCCCGGACGCCAATGAGCAGTTCTTC. It specifies CASSLVPDANEQFF.

Concerning this clonotype itself: Germline is not matched at one junction end, which may reflect a read error. This rearrangement joins TRBV7-2 to TRBJ1-1; maybe TRBD1 (5 bases). This CDR3 comprises 15 residues. CDR1 SGHTA and CDR2 FQGNSA come from the germline V gene. This CDR3 is CASSLALGANTEAFF. The CDR3 nucleotides read TGTGCAAGCAGCTTAGCTCTCGGGGCGAACACTGAAGCTTTCTTT.

This clonotype has only a few counts. The chain carries TRBV20-1 and TRBJ1-1; 7 bases agree with TRBD1. With V trimmed by 3 bases and J by 1 base, 8 bases remained unmatched. CDR1 is DFQATT and CDR2 is SNEGSKA in the germline V gene (reference sequence). This CDR3 is 15 amino acids long. The CDR3 here is CSASVGDRTNTEAFF. CDR3 coding DNA: TGCAGTGCTAGCGTTGGGGACAGAACGAACACTGAAGCTTTCTTT.

This clonotype has only a few counts. This chain connects TRBV6-6 to TRBJ1-1; tentative D call: TRBD1 (6 bases). This CDR3 is 19 amino acids long. The germline V and J ends were trimmed by 4 bases and 0 bases, with 24 bases remaining between them. Germline assignment: CDR1 MNHNY and CDR2 SVGAGI (reference sequence). Written as DNA, the CDR3 is TGTGCCAGCAGTTCCGGACTGGACAGTTCCCATAGTTTGAACACTGAAGCTTTCTTT. Protein: CASSSGLDSSHSLNTEAFF.

This clonotype has a handful of counts. The chain couples TRBV4-2 to TRBJ2-5; a weak D match, TRBD1 (5 bases). The ends were cut back, 3 bases at V and 1 base at J, with 12 bases in the middle. The germline CDR1 and CDR2 sequences are LGHNA and YNFKEQ. The CDR3 contains 15 residues. The CDR3 here is CASSQAQGIQETQYF. CDR3 DNA sequence: TGTGCCAGCAGCCAGGCGCAGGGAATCCAAGAGACCCAGTACTTC.

This clonotype was counted a few times. The chain combines TRBV5-1 with TRBJ2-5; D may match TRBD1 or TRBD2 (5 bases each). Trimming shortened V by 3 bases and J by 5 bases, and 20 bases separated the two germline ends. The CDR3 covers 16 residues. The germline gives CDR1 SGHRS, CDR2 YFSETQ. DNA of the CDR3: TGCGCCAGCAGCTCCCGGGACCACCTAACGTGGGAGACCCAGTACTTC. Translated: CASSSRDHLTWETQYF.

This clonotype was observed once. The chain combines TRBV6-5 with TRBJ2-1; D is perhaps TRBD2 (6 bases). The CDR3 contains 12 residues. Germline V gene sequence: CDR1 MNHEY, CDR2 SVGAGI. The V end was cut by 5 bases, the J end by 12 bases, with 14 bases between. The CDR3 region has the DNA TGTGCCAGCAGTAGGGCCCGGGAGCGGCAGTTCTTC. Its protein product is CASSRARERQFF.

The chain employs TRBV12-3 or TRBV12-4 and TRBJ2-3; TRBD2 matches 16 bases. The CDR3 loop spans 20 amino acids. V was pared by 3 bases and J by 1 base, with 10 bases of the junction left unmatched. CDR3 sequence reads: CASSLIRLGLAGGGTDTQYF. The CDR3, as DNA: TGTGCCAGCAGTTTGATCCGCTTGGGACTAGCGGGAGGGGGCACAGATACGCAGTATTTT.

This clonotype showed up just a few times. V and J are TRBV28 and TRBJ1-5, with 7 bases aligning to TRBD1. The CDR3 covers 14 residues. V lost 5 bases and J lost 5; bases outside the gene matches: 6. From germline, CDR1 is MDHEN and CDR2 SYDVKM. This CDR3 is CASSPWTGYQPQHF. Here the CDR3 DNA reads TGTGCCAGCAGTCCCTGGACAGGCTATCAGCCCCAGCATTTT.

In its sample, this clonotype was seen a few times. The chain couples TRBV6-5 to TRBJ1-3; unclear D gene. The germline gives CDR1 MNHEY, CDR2 SVGAGI. Trimming removed 5 bases from V and 3 bases from J, with 8 bases in between. CDR3 length: 13 amino acids. The CDR3 nucleotides are TGTGCCAGCAGTCCCGGACGTGGAAACACCATATATTTT. Its protein is CASSPGRGNTIYF.

V usage is TRBV28 and J usage is TRBJ2-5, with 10 bases aligning to TRBD1. CDR3 length: 14 residues. Germline CDR1 reads MDHEN; CDR2 reads SYDVKM. The V and J ends lost 8 bases and 3 bases, in that order; junction bases with no gene match: 6. The CDR3 spells CASERGQGEETQYF. The CDR3, as DNA: TGTGCCAGCGAAAGAGGACAGGGGGAAGAGACCCAGTACTTC.

The chain carries TRBV12-3 or TRBV12-4 and TRBJ1-1; unclear D gene. The CDR3 loop spans 12 amino acids. V lost 3 bases and J 1 base, leaving 3 bases between the germline ends. CDR3 sequence (DNA): TGTGCCAGCAGTTTCAGGAACACTGAAGCTTTCTTT. It is translated as CASSFRNTEAFF.